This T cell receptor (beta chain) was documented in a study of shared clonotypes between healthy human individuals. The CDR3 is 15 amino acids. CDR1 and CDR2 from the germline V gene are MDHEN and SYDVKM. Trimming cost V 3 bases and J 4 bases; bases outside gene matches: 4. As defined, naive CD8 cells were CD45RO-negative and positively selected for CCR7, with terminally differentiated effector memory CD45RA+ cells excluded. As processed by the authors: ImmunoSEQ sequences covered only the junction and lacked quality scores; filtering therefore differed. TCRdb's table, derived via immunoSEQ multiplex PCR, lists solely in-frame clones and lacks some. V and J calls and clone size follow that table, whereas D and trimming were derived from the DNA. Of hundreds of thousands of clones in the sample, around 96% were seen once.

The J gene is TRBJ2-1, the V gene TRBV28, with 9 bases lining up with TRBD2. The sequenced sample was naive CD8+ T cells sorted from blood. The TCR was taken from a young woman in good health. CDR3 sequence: CASSLELAGYNEQFF. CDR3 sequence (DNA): TGTGCCAGCAGTTTGGAGCTAGCGGGGTACAATGAGCAGTTCTTC.